This T cell receptor beta chain was obtained from a study of blood T cell repertoires in COVID-19. Study-level information: Spain, Italy and the United States supplied samples that represented acute and convalescent COVID-19. Sample material is recorded as cDNA or gDNA derived from T cells, B-cell-depleted T cells, or PBMCs.

In the authors' workflow: The authors estimated nucleated cell counts from reference gene primer amplification. Profiling relied on immunoSEQ multiplex PCR, and the TCRdb table lists in-frame clones only, not all of them. Clone size and V and J calls were adopted from that table, with D and trimming inferred from the DNA. The table has about 110,000 clones, 76% seen once. Germline-derived CDR1 and CDR2 are LGHDT and YNNKEL (reference sequence). Unmatched junction bases numbered 8, after V lost 2 bases and J lost 0 bases. CDR3 size: 20 residues. The sample was peripheral blood. The genes are TRBV3-1 (or the pseudogene TRBV3-2) and TRBJ2-3, with 16 nucleotides matching TRBD2. This receptor was obtained from a woman older than 75 with acute or convalescent COVID-19. The CDR3 spells CASSQWGLAGGPASTDTQYF. CDR3 DNA: TGTGCCAGCAGCCAATGGGGACTAGCGGGAGGGCCCGCTAGCACAGATACGCAGTATTTT.